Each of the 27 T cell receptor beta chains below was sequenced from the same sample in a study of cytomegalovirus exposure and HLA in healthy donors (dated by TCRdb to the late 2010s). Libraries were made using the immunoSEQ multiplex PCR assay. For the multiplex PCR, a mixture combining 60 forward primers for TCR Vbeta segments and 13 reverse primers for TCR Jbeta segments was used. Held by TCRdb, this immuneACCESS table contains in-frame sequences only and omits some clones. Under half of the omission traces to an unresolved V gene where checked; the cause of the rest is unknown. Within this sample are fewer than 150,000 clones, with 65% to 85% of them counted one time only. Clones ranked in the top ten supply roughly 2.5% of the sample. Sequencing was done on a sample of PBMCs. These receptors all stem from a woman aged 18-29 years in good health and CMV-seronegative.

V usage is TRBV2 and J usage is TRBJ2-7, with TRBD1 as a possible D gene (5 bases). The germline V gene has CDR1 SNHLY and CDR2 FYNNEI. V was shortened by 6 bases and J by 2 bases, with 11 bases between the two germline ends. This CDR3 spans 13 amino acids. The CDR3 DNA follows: TGTGCCAGCAGATCGACAGTGCCCTACGAGCAGTACTTC. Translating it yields CASRSTVPYEQYF.

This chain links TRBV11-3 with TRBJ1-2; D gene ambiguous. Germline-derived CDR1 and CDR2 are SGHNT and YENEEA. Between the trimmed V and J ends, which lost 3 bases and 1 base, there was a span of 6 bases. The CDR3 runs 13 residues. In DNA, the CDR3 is TGTGCCAGCAGCTTGTCCCTTAACTATGGCTACACCTTC. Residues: CASSLSLNYGYTF. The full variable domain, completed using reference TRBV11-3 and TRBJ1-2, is EAGVVQSPRYKIIEKKQPVAFWCNPISGHNTLYWYLQNLGQGPELLIRYENEEAVDDSQLPKDRFSAERLKGVDSTLKIQPAELGDSAVYLCASSLSLNYGYTFGSGTRLTVV.

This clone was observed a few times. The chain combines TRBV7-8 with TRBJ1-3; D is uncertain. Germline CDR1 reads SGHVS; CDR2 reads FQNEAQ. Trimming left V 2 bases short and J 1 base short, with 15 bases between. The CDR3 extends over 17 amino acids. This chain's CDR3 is CASSLYRGVLSGNTIYF. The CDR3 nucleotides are TGTGCCAGCAGCTTATATCGGGGTGTGTTGTCTGGAAACACCATATATTTT.

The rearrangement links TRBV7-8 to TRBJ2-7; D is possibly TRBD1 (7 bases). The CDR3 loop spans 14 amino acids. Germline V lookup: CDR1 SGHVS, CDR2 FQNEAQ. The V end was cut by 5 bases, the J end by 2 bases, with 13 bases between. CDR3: CASSPGGPPYEQYF. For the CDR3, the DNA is TGTGCCAGCAGCCCAGGGGGGCCCCCCTACGAGCAGTACTTC.

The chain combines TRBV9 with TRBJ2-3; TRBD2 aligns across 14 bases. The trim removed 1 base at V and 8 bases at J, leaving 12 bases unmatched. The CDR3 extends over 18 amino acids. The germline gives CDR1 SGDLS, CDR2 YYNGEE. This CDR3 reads CASSVFGVGGLAGATQYF. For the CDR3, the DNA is TGTGCCAGCAGCGTATTCGGCGTAGGGGGACTAGCGGGAGCTACGCAGTATTTT. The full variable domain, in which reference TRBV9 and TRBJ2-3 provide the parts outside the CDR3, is DSGVTQTPKHLITATGQRVTLRCSPRSGDLSVYWYQQSLDQGLQFLIQYYNGEERAKGNILERFSAQQFPDLHSELNLSSLELGDSALYFCASSVFGVGGLAGATQYFGPGTRLTVL.

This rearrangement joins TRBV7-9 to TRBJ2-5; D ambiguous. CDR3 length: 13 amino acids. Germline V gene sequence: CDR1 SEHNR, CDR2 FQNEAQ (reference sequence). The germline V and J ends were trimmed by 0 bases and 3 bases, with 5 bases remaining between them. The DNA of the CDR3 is TGTGCCAGCAGCTTAGCGCCAGAAGAGACCCAGTACTTC. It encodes CASSLAPEETQYF.

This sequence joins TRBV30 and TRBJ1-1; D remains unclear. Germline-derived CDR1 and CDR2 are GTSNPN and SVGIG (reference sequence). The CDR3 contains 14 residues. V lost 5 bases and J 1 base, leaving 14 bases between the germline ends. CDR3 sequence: CAWGGILKNTEAFF. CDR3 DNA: TGTGCCTGGGGAGGTATCCTTAAGAACACTGAAGCTTTCTTT.

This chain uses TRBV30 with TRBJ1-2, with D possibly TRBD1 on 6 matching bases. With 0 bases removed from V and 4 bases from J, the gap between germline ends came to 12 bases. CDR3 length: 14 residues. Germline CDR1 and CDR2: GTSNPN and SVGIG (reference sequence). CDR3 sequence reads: CAWSVGGRGYGYTF. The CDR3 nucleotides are TGTGCCTGGAGTGTGGGGGGGCGAGGCTATGGCTACACCTTC.

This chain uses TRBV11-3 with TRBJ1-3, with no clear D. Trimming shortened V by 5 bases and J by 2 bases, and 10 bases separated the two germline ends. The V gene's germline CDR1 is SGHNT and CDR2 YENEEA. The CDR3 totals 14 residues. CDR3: CASSLGGPGNTIYF. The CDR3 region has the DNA TGTGCCAGCAGCCTAGGAGGTCCTGGAAACACCATATATTTT.

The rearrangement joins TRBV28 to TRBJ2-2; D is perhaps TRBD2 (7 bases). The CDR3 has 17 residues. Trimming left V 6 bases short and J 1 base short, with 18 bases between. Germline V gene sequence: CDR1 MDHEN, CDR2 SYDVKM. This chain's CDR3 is CASRPTRGAQNTGELFF. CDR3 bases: TGTGCCAGCAGGCCCACTCGGGGGGCACAGAACACCGGGGAGCTGTTTTTT.

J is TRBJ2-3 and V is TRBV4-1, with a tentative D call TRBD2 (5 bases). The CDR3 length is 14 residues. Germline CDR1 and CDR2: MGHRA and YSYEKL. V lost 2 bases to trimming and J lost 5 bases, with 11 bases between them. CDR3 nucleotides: TGCGCCAGCAGCCAAAGGCGGGCGGGAGATACGCAGTATTTT. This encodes CASSQRRAGDTQYF.

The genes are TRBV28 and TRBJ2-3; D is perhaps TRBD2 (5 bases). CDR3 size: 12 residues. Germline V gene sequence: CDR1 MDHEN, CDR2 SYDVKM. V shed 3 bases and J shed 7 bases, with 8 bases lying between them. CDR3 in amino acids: CASSFVGNTQYF. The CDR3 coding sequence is TGTGCCAGCAGTTTTGTCGGGAATACGCAGTATTTT.

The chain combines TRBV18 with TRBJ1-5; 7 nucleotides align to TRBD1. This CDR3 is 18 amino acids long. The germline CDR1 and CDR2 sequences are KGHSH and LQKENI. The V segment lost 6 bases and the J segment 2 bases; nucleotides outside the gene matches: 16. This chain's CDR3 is CASSPGTVYAGGNQPQHF. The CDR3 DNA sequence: TGTGCCAGCTCCCCCGGGACAGTCTACGCCGGCGGCAATCAGCCCCAGCATTTT.

The CDR3 spells CASSLIAGAIGELFF. The DNA of the CDR3 is TGCGCCAGCAGCTTGATAGCGGGAGCAATCGGGGAGCTGTTTTTT. V gene TRBV5-1 combines with J gene TRBJ2-2, with TRBD2 matching over 9 bases. Germline CDR1 and CDR2: SGHRS and YFSETQ. The CDR3 extends over 15 amino acids. V shed 1 base, J shed 7 bases, and the junction held 5 bases outside the gene matches.

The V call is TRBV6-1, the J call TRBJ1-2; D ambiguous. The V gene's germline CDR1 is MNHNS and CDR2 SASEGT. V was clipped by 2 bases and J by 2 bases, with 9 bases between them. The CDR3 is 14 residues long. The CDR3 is CASSELRVNYGYTF. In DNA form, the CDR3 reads TGTGCCAGCAGTGAACTGAGGGTAAACTATGGCTACACCTTC.

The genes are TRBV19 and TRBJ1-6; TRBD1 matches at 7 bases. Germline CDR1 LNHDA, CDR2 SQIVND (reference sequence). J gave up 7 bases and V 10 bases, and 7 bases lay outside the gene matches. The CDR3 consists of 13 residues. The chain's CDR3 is CATAQGSNSPLHF. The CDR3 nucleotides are TGTGCCACCGCACAGGGGTCCAATTCACCCCTCCACTTT.

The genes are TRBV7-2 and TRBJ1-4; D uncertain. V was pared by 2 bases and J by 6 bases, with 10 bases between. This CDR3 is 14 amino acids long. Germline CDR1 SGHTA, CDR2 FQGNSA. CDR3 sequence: CASSLSGQDEKLFF. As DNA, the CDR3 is TGTGCCAGCAGCTTAAGTGGGCAGGATGAAAAACTGTTTTTT.

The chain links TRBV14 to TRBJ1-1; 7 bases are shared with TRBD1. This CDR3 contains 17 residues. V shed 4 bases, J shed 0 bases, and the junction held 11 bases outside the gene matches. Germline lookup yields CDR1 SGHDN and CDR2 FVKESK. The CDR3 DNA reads TGTGCCAGCAGCCCCGCTGGAAGGGGGCAGCTGAACACTGAAGCTTTCTTT. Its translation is CASSPAGRGQLNTEAFF. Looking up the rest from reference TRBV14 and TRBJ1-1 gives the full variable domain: EAGVTQFPSHSVIEKGQTVTLRCDPISGHDNLYWYRRVMGKEIKFLLHFVKESKQDESGMPNNRFLAERTGGTYSTLKVQPAELEDSGVYFCASSPAGRGQLNTEAFFGQGTRLTVV.

In nucleotides, the CDR3 is TGCGCCAGCAGCCTCCTTCAAACGACAGGAAACACTGAAGCTTTCTTT. It codes for CASSLLQTTGNTEAFF. The chain recombines TRBV23-1 with TRBJ1-1; perhaps TRBD1 as D (6 bases). TRBV23-1 counts as an open reading frame of uncertain function. V lost 6 bases, J lost 2 bases, and 19 bases lay in between. This CDR3 comprises 16 residues.

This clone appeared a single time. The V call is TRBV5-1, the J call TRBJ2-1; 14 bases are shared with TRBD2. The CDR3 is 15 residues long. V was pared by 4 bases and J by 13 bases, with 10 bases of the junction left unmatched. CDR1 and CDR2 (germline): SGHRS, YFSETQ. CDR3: CASSRPGTSGSIQFF. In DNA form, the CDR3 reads TGCGCCAGCAGCCGTCCCGGGACTAGCGGGAGCATACAGTTCTTC.

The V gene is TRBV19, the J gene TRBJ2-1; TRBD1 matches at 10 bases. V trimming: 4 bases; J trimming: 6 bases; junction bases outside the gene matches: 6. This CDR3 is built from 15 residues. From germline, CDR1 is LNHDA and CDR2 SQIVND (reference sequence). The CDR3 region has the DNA TGTGCCAGTAGTAAGCCGGGACAGGGGCTCAATGAGCAGTTCTTC. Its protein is CASSKPGQGLNEQFF.

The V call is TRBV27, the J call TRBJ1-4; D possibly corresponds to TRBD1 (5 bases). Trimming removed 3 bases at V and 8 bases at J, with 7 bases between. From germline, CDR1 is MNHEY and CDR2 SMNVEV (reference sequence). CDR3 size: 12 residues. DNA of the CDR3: TGTGCCAGCAGTTTTAGGGGAGAAAAACTGTTTTTT. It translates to CASSFRGEKLFF. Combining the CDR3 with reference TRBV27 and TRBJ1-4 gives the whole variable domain EAQVTQNPRYLITVTGKKLTVTCSQNMNHEYMSWYRQDPGLGLRQIYYSMNVEVTDKGDVPEGYKVSRKEKRNFPLILESPSPNQTSLYFCASSFRGEKLFFGSGTQLSVL.

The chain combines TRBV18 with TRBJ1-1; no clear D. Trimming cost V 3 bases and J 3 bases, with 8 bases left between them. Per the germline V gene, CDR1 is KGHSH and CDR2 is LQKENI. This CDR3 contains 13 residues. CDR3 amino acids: CASSPLQYTEAFF. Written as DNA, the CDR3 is TGTGCCAGCTCACCCTTGCAGTACACTGAAGCTTTCTTT. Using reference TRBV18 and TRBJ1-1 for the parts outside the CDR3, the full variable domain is NAGVMQNPRHLVRRRGQEARLRCSPMKGHSHVYWYRQLPEEGLKFMVYLQKENIIDESGMPKERFSAEFPKEGPSILRIQQVVRGDSAAYFCASSPLQYTEAFFGQGTRLTVV.

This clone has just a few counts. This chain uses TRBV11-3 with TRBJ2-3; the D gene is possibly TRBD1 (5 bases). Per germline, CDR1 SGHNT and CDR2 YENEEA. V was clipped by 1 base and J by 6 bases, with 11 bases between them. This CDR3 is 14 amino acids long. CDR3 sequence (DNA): TGTGCCAGCAGCTTAGTCACAGGCGCGGATACGCAGTATTTT. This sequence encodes CASSLVTGADTQYF.

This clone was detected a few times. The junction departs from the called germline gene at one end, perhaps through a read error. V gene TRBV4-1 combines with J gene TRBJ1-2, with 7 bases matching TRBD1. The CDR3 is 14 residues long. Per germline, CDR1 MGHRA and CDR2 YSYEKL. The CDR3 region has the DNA TGCGCCAGCAGCGAAGAGGGGGCTGACTATGGCTACACCTTC. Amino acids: CASSEEGADYGYTF.

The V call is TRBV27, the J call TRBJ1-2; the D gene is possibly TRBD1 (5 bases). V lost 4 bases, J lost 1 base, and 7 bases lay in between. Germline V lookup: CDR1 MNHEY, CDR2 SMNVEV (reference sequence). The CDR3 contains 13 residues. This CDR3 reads CASSWGSNYGYTF. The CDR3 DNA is TGTGCCAGCAGTTGGGGCAGTAACTATGGCTACACCTTC.

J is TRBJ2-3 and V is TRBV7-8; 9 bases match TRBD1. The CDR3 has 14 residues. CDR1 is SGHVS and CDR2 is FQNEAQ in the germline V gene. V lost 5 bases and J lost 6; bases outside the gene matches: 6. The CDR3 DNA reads TGTGCCAGCAGCCTTCGGGACAGGGTGGATACGCAGTATTTT. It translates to CASSLRDRVDTQYF.